Shown below are 21 T cell receptor beta chains from a single sample sequenced in a study of cytomegalovirus exposure and HLA in healthy donors. The PCR made use of 60 Vbeta and 13 Jbeta primers. Sequenced by immunoSEQ multiplex PCR; TCRdb stores in-frame clones only, minus some. The top ten clones hold 4.2% of a sample with 100,000 to 150,000 clones, 72% of them seen once. Sample: PBMCs. The receptors were sampled from a man aged 50 or older in good health and CMV-seropositive.

The rearrangement joins TRBV19 to TRBJ1-2; D is unresolved. Germline V lookup: CDR1 LNHDA, CDR2 SQIVND (reference sequence). There are 15 residues in the CDR3. Trimming cost V 3 bases and J 4 bases, with 15 bases left between them. CDR3 nucleotides: TGTGCCAGTAGTATCAAATTTGCTGGCTCCTATGGCTACACCTTC. Amino acid sequence: CASSIKFAGSYGYTF.

This clone occurred once. The genes are TRBV28 and TRBJ2-7, with a tentative D call TRBD1 (6 bases). V lost 9 bases and J lost 6, with 21 bases in between. Germline values: CDR1 MDHEN, CDR2 SYDVKM. This CDR3 comprises 14 residues. The CDR3 region is CASYRARGRSEQYF. DNA for the CDR3: TGTGCCAGTTATAGGGCCAGGGGAAGAAGCGAGCAGTACTTC.

A few counts support this clone. V is TRBV6-1 and J is TRBJ2-5; D is ambiguous. CDR1 MNHNS and CDR2 SASEGT come from the germline V gene. The CDR3 loop spans 12 amino acids. Trimming pared 5 bases from V and 3 bases from J, leaving 7 bases between. CDR3 nucleotide sequence: TGTGCCAGCAGTCACAACGAAGAGACCCAGTACTTC. This sequence encodes CASSHNEETQYF.

This sequence joins TRBV5-1 and TRBJ1-1; D is undetermined. This CDR3 has 13 amino acids. Trimming cost V 7 bases and J 1 base, with 11 bases left between them. Per the germline V gene, CDR1 is SGHRS and CDR2 is YFSETQ. The CDR3 sequence is CASANSWNTEAFF. CDR3 DNA sequence: TGCGCCAGCGCTAACAGCTGGAACACTGAAGCTTTCTTT.

The V and J genes are TRBV25-1 and TRBJ2-2; 7 positions agree with TRBD2. Per germline, CDR1 MGHDK and CDR2 SYGVNS. Trimming cost V 1 base and J 2 bases; bases outside gene matches: 4. The CDR3 extends over 16 amino acids. The CDR3 reads CASSEWGGFNTGELFF. As DNA, the CDR3 is TGTGCCAGCAGTGAATGGGGGGGGTTCAACACCGGGGAGCTGTTTTTT.

V usage is TRBV5-4 and J usage is TRBJ2-5; TRBD2 matches 7 bases. J was trimmed by 4 bases and V by 3 bases; bases with no gene match: 9. Germline CDR1 and CDR2: SGHNT and YYREEE (reference sequence). The CDR3 totals 15 residues. CDR3 residues: CASSSGRGRVETQYF. CDR3 coding DNA: TGTGCCAGCAGCTCCGGACGAGGGAGGGTAGAGACCCAGTACTTC.

This chain links TRBV7-2 with TRBJ2-1; D remains unclear. The CDR3 spans 13 residues. Germline assignment: CDR1 SGHTA and CDR2 FQGNSA. The V gene lost 6 bases and the J gene lost 9 bases, with 15 bases spanning the gap. CDR3: CASRTRTTGEQFF. The CDR3 DNA reads TGTGCCAGCAGAACACGAACTACGGGTGAGCAGTTCTTC.

The genes are TRBV5-6 and TRBJ1-5; D might be TRBD1 (5 bases). Per germline, CDR1 SGHDT and CDR2 YYEEEE. The germline V and J ends were trimmed by 1 base and 9 bases, with 17 bases remaining between them. CDR3 length: 15 amino acids. In DNA, the CDR3 is TGTGCCAGCAGCTTGACTCAGGGAGGTGATGGGCCCCAGCATTTT. Amino acids: CASSLTQGGDGPQHF.

This clone was seen a handful of times. The V gene is TRBV7-6, the J gene TRBJ2-5; 7 positions agree with TRBD2. This CDR3 is built from 14 residues. Germline V gene data show CDR1 as SGHVS and CDR2 as FNYEAQ. J lost 5 bases, V lost 6 bases, and 9 bases had no gene match. CDR3 in amino acids: CASRLTSRWETQYF. The CDR3, as DNA: TGTGCCAGCAGACTGACTAGCCGGTGGGAGACCCAGTACTTC. Variable domain in full (rest from reference TRBV7-6 and TRBJ2-5): GAGVSQSPRYKVTKRGQDVALRCDPISGHVSLYWYRQALGQGPEFLTYFNYEAQQDKSGLPNDRFSAERPEGSISTLTIQRTEQRDSAMYRCASRLTSRWETQYFGPGTRLLVL.

This chain links TRBV6-1 with TRBJ2-3; TRBD2 is a possible D gene (5 bases). Per the germline V gene, CDR1 is MNHNS and CDR2 is SASEGT. There are 13 residues in the CDR3. The V end was cut by 7 bases, the J end by 3 bases, with 11 bases between. Here the CDR3 reads CASIASGTDTQYF. As DNA, the CDR3 is TGTGCCAGCATCGCTTCGGGAACAGATACGCAGTATTTT.

This clone has more than one count but fewer than ten. Germline and junction disagree at one end, which may indicate a read error. The chain employs TRBV7-2 and TRBJ2-2; a weak D match, TRBD2 (6 bases). The CDR3 consists of 14 residues. From germline, CDR1 is SGHTA and CDR2 FQGNSA. The CDR3 nucleotides are TGTGCCGGCAGTCCACGTCGGGGGAACGGGGAGCTGTTTTTT. This encodes CAGSPRRGNGELFF.

The rearrangement joins TRBV2 to TRBJ1-5; D is ambiguous. There are 15 residues in the CDR3. V lost 10 bases and J lost 2, with 18 bases in between. Germline-derived CDR1 and CDR2 are SNHLY and FYNNEI. CDR3 DNA: TGTGCCATCCGAGACACCTCGCGTGGCAATCAGCCCCAGCATTTT. Residues: CAIRDTSRGNQPQHF.

Comment on this clone: One end of the junction does not line up with germline, which may come from a read error. The rearrangement joins TRBV7-9 to TRBJ1-2; 7 nucleotides align to TRBD1. Per the germline V gene, CDR1 is SEHNR and CDR2 is FQNEAQ (reference sequence). This CDR3 region has 15 residues. The CDR3 sequence: CSSSSPTTGNYGYTF. The CDR3 DNA is TGTTCCAGCAGCTCCCCCACGACAGGGAACTATGGCTACACCTTC. Supplemented by reference TRBV7-9 and TRBJ1-2, the full variable domain reads DTGVSQNPRHKITKRGQNVTFRCDPISEHNRLYWYRQTLGQGPEFLTYFQNEAQLEKSRLLSDRFSAERPKGSFSTLEIQRTEQGDSAMYLCSSSSPTTGNYGYTFGSGTRLTVV.

The chain uses TRBV4-2 and TRBJ2-5; unclear D gene. V shed 0 bases and J shed 3 bases, with 5 bases lying between them. This CDR3 is 13 amino acids long. Per germline, CDR1 LGHNA and CDR2 YNFKEQ. The CDR3 nucleotides read TGTGCCAGCAGCCAAGAGCCTAAAGAGACCCAGTACTTC. Protein product: CASSQEPKETQYF.

This chain joins TRBV7-8 and TRBJ2-7, with D perhaps TRBD1 (5 bases). Trimming shortened V by 4 bases and J by 7 bases, and 17 bases separated the two germline ends. The germline V gene has CDR1 SGHVS and CDR2 FQNEAQ. The length of the CDR3 is 14 residues. The CDR3 region is CASSSSSGHGEQYF. CDR3 sequence (DNA): TGTGCCAGCAGCTCCTCCTCAGGGCATGGTGAGCAGTACTTC.

The genes are TRBV7-9 and TRBJ1-2; D is unclear. The V end lost 5 bases, the J end lost 5 bases, and 9 bases lay between the germline ends. Germline values: CDR1 SEHNR, CDR2 FQNEAQ (reference sequence). This CDR3 contains 12 residues. The DNA for the CDR3 is TGTGCCAGCAGCCCCGAGCGGTATGGCTACACCTTC. As protein: CASSPERYGYTF.

This clone was seen a single time. This chain connects TRBV9 to TRBJ1-5; TRBD1 is a possible D gene (5 bases). The V end was cut by 7 bases, the J end by 7 bases, with 9 bases between. This CDR3 comprises 11 residues. Germline loops: CDR1 SGDLS, CDR2 YYNGEE. CDR3 amino acids: CASGGRQPQHF. The CDR3 nucleotides are TGTGCCAGCGGGGGGAGGCAGCCCCAGCATTTT.

The table lists this clone with many counts. The genes are TRBV7-3 and TRBJ2-2; no clear D gene. Germline CDR1 and CDR2: SGHTA and FQGTGA. The CDR3 consists of 12 residues. Trimming pared 3 bases from V and 7 bases from J, leaving 6 bases between. CDR3 sequence reads: CASSFSNGELFF. The CDR3 bases are TGTGCCAGCAGCTTCTCTAACGGGGAGCTGTTTTTT.

The chain combines TRBV19 with TRBJ1-1; 8 bases map to TRBD1. Trimming took 11 bases from V and 1 from J; bases not matched to a gene: 9. CDR1 is LNHDA, CDR2 SQIVND, per germline (reference sequence). The CDR3 spans 14 residues. CDR3 loop: CACQYRGRNTEAFF. The CDR3 DNA reads TGTGCCTGTCAGTACAGGGGGAGGAACACTGAAGCTTTCTTT.

This chain connects TRBV5-8 to TRBJ1-1; TRBD1 aligns across 7 bases. With V trimmed by 4 bases and J by 4 bases, 7 bases remained unmatched. The CDR3 loop spans 14 amino acids. From germline, CDR1 is SGHTS and CDR2 YDEGEE. CDR3 in DNA: TGTGCCAGCAGCGCAAGGGGGCTGTTCACTGAAGCTTTCTTT. Its translation is CASSARGLFTEAFF.

V usage is TRBV27 and J usage is TRBJ2-1; D possibly corresponds to TRBD2 (5 bases). Trimming shortened V by 9 bases and J by 4 bases, and 16 bases separated the two germline ends. The CDR3 runs to 14 residues. From germline, CDR1 is MNHEY and CDR2 SMNVEV (reference sequence). The CDR3 protein is CASQRTRVYNEQFF. CDR3 coding DNA: TGTGCCAGTCAACGAACTAGGGTATACAATGAGCAGTTCTTC.